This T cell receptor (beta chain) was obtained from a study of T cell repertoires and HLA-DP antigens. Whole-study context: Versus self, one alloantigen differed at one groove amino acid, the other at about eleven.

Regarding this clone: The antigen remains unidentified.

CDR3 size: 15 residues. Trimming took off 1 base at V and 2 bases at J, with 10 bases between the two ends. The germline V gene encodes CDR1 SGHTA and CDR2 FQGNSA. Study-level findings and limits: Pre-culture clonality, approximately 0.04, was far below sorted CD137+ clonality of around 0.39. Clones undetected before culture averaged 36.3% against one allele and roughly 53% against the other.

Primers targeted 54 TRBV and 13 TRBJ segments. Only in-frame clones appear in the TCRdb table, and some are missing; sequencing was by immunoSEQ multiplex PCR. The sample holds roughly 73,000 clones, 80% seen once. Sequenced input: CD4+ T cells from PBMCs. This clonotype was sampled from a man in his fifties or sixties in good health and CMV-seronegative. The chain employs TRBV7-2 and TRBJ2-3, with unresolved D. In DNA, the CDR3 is TGTGCCAGCAGCTTAGTGGTCGGTTTCACAGATACGCAGTATTTT. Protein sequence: CASSLVVGFTDTQYF.